The subject of this entry is one TCR beta chain. These data are taken from a study of cytomegalovirus exposure and HLA in healthy donors. Looking at the study overall: Falling in the Caucasian-associated ancestry cluster were roughly 86% of approximately 410 genotyped donors.

The germline V gene has CDR1 SGHNT and CDR2 YYREEE (reference sequence). The CDR3 length is 11 residues. V lost 3 bases and J lost 3, with 2 bases in between. Primers included in the PCR were 60 Vbeta and 13 Jbeta primers. Only in-frame clones appear in the TCRdb table, and some are missing; sequencing was by immunoSEQ multiplex PCR. The sample consists of more than 140,000 clones, roughly 76% of them appearing once. Sequenced: PBMCs. The chain is built from TRBV5-4 and TRBJ2-3; D remains unclear. The TCR was taken from a female donor in good health and CMV-seronegative. CDR3 in DNA: TGTGCCAGCAGCTCGACAGATACGCAGTATTTT. Translated: CASSSTDTQYF.